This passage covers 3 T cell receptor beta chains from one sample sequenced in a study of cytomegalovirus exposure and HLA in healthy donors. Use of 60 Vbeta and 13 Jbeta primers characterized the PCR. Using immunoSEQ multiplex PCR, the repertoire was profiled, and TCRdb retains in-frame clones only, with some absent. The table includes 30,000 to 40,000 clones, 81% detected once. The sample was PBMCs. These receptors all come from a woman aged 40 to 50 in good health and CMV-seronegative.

CDR3 region: CASSLYSGDTDTQYF. DNA of the CDR3: TGTGCCAGCAGCTTGTATAGCGGGGACACAGATACGCAGTATTTT. This chain uses TRBV7-3 with TRBJ2-3; 8 nucleotides match TRBD2. Germline V gene sequence: CDR1 SGHTA, CDR2 FQGTGA. Trimming took 3 bases from V and 2 from J; bases not matched to a gene: 4. CDR3 length: 15 residues. The full variable domain, its missing parts supplied by reference TRBV7-3 and TRBJ2-3, is GAGVSQTPSNKVTEKGKYVELRCDPISGHTALYWYRQSLGQGPEFLIYFQGTGAADDSGLPNDRFFAVRPEGSVSTLKIQRTERGDSAVYLCASSLYSGDTDTQYFGPGTRLTVL.

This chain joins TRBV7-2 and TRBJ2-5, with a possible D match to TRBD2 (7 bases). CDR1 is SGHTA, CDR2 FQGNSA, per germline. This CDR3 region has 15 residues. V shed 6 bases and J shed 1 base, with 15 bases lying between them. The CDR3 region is CASRVYGGLQETQYF. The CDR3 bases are TGTGCCAGCAGAGTCTACGGGGGGCTCCAAGAGACCCAGTACTTC. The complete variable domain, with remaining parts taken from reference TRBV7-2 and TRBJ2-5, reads GAGVSQSPSNKVTEKGKDVELRCDPISGHTALYWYRQSLGQGLEFLIYFQGNSAPDKSGLPSDRFSAERTGGSVSTLTIQRTQQEDSAVYLCASRVYGGLQETQYFGPGTRLLVL.

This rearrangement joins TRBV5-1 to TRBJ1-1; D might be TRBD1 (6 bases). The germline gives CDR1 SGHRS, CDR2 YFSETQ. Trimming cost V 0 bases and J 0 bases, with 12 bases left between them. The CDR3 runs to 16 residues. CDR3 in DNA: TGCGCCAGCAGCTTGGGGCAGGGGAGCATGAACACTGAAGCTTTCTTT. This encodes CASSLGQGSMNTEAFF.